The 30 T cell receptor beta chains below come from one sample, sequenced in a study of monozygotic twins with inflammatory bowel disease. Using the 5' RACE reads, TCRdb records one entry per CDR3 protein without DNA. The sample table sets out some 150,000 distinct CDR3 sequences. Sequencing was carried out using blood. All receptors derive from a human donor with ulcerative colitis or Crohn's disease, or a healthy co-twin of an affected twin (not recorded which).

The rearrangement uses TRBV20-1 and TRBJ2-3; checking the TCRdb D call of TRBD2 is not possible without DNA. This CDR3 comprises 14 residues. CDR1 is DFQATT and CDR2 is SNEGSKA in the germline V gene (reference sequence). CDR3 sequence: CSARDSILELVQYF.

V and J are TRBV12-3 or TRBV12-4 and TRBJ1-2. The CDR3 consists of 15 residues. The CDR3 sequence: CASSLNHRRYYGYTF.

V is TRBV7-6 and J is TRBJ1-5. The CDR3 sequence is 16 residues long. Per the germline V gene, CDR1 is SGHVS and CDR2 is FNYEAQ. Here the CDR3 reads CASSSNRGEIDQPQHF.

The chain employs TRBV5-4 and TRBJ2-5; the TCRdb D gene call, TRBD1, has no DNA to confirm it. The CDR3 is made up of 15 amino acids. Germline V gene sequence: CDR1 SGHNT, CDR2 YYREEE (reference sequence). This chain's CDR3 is CASSLQGPPRETQYF.

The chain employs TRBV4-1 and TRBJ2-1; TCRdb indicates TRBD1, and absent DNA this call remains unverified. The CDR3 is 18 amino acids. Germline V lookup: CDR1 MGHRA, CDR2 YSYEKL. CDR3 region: CASSQRSARSVSYNEQFF.

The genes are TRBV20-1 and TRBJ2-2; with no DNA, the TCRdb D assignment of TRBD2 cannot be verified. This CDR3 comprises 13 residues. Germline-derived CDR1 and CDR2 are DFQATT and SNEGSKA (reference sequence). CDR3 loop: CSPKDYNTGELFF.

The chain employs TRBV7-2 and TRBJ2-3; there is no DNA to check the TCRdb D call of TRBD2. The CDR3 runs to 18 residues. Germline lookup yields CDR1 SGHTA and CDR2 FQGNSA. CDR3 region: CASSSTGTSGGYADTQYF.

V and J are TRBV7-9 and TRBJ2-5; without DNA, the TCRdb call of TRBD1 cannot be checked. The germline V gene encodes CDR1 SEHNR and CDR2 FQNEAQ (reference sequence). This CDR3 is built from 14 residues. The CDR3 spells CASSSPTGLGTQYF.

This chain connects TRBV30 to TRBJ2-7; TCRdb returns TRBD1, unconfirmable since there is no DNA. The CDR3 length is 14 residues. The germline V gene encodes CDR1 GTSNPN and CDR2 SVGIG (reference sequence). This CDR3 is CAWRFGDGAYEQYF.

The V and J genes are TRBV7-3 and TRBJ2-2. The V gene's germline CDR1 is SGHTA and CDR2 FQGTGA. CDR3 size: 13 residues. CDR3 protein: CASSLKHTGELFF.

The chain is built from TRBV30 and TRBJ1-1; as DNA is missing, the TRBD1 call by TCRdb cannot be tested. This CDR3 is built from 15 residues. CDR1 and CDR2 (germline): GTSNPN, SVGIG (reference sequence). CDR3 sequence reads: CAVPSVRGGTTEAFF.

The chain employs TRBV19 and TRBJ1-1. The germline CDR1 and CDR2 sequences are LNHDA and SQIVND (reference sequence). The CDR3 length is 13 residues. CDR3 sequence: CASSLTGLSEAFF.

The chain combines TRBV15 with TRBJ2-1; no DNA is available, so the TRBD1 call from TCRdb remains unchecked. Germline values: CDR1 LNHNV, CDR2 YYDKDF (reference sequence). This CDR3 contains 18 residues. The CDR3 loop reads CATSTSRGGERAYNEQFF.

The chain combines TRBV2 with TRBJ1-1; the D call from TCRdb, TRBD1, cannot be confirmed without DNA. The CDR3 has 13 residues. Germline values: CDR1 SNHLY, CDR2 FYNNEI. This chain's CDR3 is CAVRSGVYTEAFF.

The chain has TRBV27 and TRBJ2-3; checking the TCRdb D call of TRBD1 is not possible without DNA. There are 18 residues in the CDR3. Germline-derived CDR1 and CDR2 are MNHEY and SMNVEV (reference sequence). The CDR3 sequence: CASSFPSTPGARSPTQYF.

Here the CDR3 reads CASAQGGAYGYTF. The V call is TRBV19, the J call TRBJ1-2; checking the TCRdb D call of TRBD1 is not possible without DNA. CDR3 length: 13 amino acids. Looked up from germline, CDR1 is LNHDA and CDR2 is SQIVND (reference sequence).

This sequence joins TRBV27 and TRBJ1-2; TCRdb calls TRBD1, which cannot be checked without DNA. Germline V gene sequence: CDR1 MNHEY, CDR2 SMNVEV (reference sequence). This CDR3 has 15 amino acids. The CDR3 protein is CASSLRQGRNYGYTF.

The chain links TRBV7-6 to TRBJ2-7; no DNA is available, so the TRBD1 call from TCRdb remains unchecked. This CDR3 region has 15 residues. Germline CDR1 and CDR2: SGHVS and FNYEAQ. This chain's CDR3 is CASSLDVEAGGEQYF.

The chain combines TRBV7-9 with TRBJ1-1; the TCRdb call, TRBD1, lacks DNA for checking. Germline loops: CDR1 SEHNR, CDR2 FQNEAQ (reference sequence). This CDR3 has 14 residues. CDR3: CASSPGQGRAEAFF.

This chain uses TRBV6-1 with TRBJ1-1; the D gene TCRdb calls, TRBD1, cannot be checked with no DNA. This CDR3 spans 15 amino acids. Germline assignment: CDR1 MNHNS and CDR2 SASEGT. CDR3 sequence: CASSEWGNGNTEAFF.

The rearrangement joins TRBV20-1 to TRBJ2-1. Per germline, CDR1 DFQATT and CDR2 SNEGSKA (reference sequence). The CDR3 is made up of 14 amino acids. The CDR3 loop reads CSARRGSSYNEQFF.

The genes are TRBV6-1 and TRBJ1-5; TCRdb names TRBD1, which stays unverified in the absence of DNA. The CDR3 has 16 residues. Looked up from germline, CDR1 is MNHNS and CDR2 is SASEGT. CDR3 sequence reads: CASSEVRGLVGQPQHF.

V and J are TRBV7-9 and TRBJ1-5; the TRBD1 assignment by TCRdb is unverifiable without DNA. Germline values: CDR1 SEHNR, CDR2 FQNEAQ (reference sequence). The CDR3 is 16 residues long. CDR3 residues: CASSFGSVDGNQPQHF.

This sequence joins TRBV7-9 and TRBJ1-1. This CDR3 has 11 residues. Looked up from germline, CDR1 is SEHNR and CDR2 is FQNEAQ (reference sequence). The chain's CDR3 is CASSRVTEAFF.

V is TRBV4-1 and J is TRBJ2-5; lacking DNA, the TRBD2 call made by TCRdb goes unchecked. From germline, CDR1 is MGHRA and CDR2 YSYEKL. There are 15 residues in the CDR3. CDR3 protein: CASSQQGGRGETQYF.

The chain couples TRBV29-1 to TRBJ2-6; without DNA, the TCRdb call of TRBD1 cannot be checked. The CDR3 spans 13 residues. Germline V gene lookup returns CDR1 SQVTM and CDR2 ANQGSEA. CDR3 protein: CSVGEGLSNVLTF.

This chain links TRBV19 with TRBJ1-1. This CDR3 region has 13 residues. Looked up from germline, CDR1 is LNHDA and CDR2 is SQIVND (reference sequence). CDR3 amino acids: CASSMGSSTEAFF.

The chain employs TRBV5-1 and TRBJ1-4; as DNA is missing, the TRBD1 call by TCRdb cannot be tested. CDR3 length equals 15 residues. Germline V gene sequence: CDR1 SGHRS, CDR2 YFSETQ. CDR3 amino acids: CASSSTGVLNEKLFF.

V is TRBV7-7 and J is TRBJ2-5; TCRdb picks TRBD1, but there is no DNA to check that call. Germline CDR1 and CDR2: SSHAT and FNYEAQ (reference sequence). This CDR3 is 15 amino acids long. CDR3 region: CASSHRRGSQETQYF.

This chain's CDR3 is CASSLNSETPSYEQYF. The chain is built from TRBV27 and TRBJ2-7. Per the germline V gene, CDR1 is MNHEY and CDR2 is SMNVEV (reference sequence). The CDR3 runs to 16 residues.